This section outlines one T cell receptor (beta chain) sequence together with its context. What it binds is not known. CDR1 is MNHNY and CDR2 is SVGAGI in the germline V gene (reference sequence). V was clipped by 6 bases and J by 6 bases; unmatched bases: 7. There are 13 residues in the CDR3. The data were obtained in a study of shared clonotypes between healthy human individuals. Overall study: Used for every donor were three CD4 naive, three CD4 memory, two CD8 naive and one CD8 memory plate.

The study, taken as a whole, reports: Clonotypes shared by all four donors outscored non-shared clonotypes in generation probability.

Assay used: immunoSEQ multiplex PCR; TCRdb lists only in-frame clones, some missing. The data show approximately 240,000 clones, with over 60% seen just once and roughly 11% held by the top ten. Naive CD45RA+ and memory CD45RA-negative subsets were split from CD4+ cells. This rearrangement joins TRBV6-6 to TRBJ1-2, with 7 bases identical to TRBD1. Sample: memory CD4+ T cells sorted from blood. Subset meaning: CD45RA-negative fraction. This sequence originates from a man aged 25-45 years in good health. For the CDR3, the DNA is TGTGCCAGCAGGCTCGACAGGGTGGATGGCTACACCTTC. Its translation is CASRLDRVDGYTF.